This T cell receptor beta chain appears in the sequencing data of a study of Graves' ophthalmopathy and Graves' hyperthyroidism. A word on this clonotype: Antigen: not known. The junction differs from germline at one of its ends, possibly a read error.

Study-wide results and limits: Forecasting of ophthalmopathy progression by the model achieved roughly 69% sensitivity and around 77% specificity. Most thyroid clonotypes expanded beyond 0.001 frequency were also found in blood.

Moderately to severely active ophthalmopathy under 3 months, CAS at least 3, NOSPECS at least 4. PBMCs stemmed from 10 ml of fresh peripheral blood. Amplifying from RNA transcripts, the study obtained TCR beta CDR3 regions. The first round was an RT-PCR with HTBI primers, and the second round was a multiplex PCR. TCRdb analysed the multiplex PCR reads with MiXCR anew, one entry per CDR3 protein. The sample lists about 700,000 distinct CDR3 sequences; 40% were seen once. The clonotype originates from an adult man with Graves' ophthalmopathy. The sample consisted of peripheral blood.

This CDR3 reads CASSQAGGAYEQYF. The CDR3 DNA is TGCGCCAGCAGCCAAGCAGGGGGGGCCTACGAGCAGTACTTC. The rearrangement joins TRBV7-2 to TRBJ2-7; tentatively, D is TRBD1 or TRBD2 (7 bases each). The CDR3 is made up of 14 amino acids. Germline CDR1 reads SGHTA; CDR2 reads FQGNSA.